This T cell receptor (beta chain) was recorded in a study of blood T cell repertoires in COVID-19. On the study more broadly: Donors in the United States, Italy and Spain gave samples during acute or convalescent COVID-19. T cells, B-cell-depleted T cells, or PBMCs provided the cDNA or gDNA that served as material.

This CDR3 region has 18 residues. Trimming removed 1 base at V and 0 bases at J, with 16 bases between. Germline V gene lookup returns CDR1 LGHDT and CDR2 YNNKEL (reference sequence). Clones were sequenced by immunoSEQ multiplex PCR, and TCRdb holds only the in-frame ones, with some missing. The table records about 110,000 clones, roughly 70% of them present only once. This chain joins TRBV3-1 (or the pseudogene TRBV3-2) and TRBJ1-5; no clear D gene. The sequence was collected from a woman aged 40 to 50 with acute or convalescent COVID-19. Sequencing used peripheral blood. The CDR3 nucleotides read TGTGCCAGCAGCCAAGCAAGGCCAGCCAGGAATAGCAATCAGCCCCAGCATTTT. Amino acid sequence: CASSQARPARNSNQPQHF.